These 26 T cell receptor beta chains originate from one sample sequenced in a study of cytotoxic CD8 clonotypes in ibrutinib-treated CLL. This table comes from immunoSEQ multiplex PCR, and its TCRdb copy is limited to in-frame clones, with some not included. The repertoire holds some 300,000 clones, with 80% as singletons. Sample: PBMCs, taken before ibrutinib treatment. Every receptor here comes from a human donor with chronic lymphocytic leukemia.

This chain links TRBV5-6 with TRBJ1-2, with TRBD1 identical over 12 bases. The length of the CDR3 is 16 residues. Germline V gene lookup returns CDR1 SGHDT and CDR2 YYEEEE. V lost 2 bases and J lost 8; bases outside the gene matches: 10. CDR3 DNA: TGTGCCAGCAGCTTCTACCGGGACAGGGGGCGTGGAGGCTACACCTTC. This encodes CASSFYRDRGRGGYTF.

This rearrangement joins TRBV4-1 to TRBJ1-5; D remains ambiguous. This CDR3 is 17 amino acids long. Germline V gene sequence: CDR1 MGHRA, CDR2 YSYEKL. V shed 1 base and J shed 7 bases, with 20 bases lying between them. The CDR3 is CASSQAQRNSVPQPQHF. The CDR3 bases are TGCGCCAGCAGCCAAGCCCAGCGGAACTCGGTACCCCAGCCCCAGCATTTT.

The genes are TRBV5-1 and TRBJ2-5; D unclear. V was cut by 4 bases and J by 3 bases, with 10 bases left in between. Germline-derived CDR1 and CDR2 are SGHRS and YFSETQ. This CDR3 is built from 13 residues. CDR3 sequence reads: CASSLARKETQYF. In nucleotides, the CDR3 is TGCGCCAGCAGCCTGGCTCGTAAAGAGACCCAGTACTTC. Together with reference TRBV5-1 and TRBJ2-5, the CDR3 gives the full variable domain: KAGVTQTPRYLIKTRGQQVTLSCSPISGHRSVSWYQQTPGQGLQFLFEYFSETQRNKGNFPGRFSGRQFSNSRSEMNVSTLELGDSALYLCASSLARKETQYFGPGTRLLVL.

This clone has just one count. This chain links TRBV4-1 with TRBJ2-7, with 7 bases identical to TRBD1. The CDR3 is 14 residues long. In germline, CDR1 is MGHRA, CDR2 YSYEKL. After removal of 1 base from V and 6 bases from J, the junction contained 6 bases not matched to a gene. In DNA, the CDR3 is TGCGCCAGCAGCCAAGGGACAGGTGTTGGCGAGCAGTACTTC. Translation: CASSQGTGVGEQYF.

The genes are TRBV5-1 and TRBJ2-7, with 7 positions matching TRBD2. Germline CDR1 reads SGHRS; CDR2 reads YFSETQ. The ends lost 2 bases at V and 2 bases at J; junction bases unmatched: 7. The length of the CDR3 is 15 residues. In nucleotides, the CDR3 is TGCGCCAGCAGCTTTTCGGGGACTACCACCTACGAGCAGTACTTC. Residues: CASSFSGTTTYEQYF.

V is TRBV7-6 and J is TRBJ2-1; 12 nucleotides align to TRBD2. The V gene's germline CDR1 is SGHVS and CDR2 FNYEAQ. The length of the CDR3 is 20 residues. V lost 1 base, J lost 3 bases, and 13 bases stayed unmatched. CDR3 sequence reads: CASSLDETSGSTLFYNEQFF. In DNA, the CDR3 is TGTGCCAGCAGCTTAGACGAGACTAGCGGGAGCACCCTTTTCTACAATGAGCAGTTCTTC.

J is TRBJ1-2 and V is TRBV29-1; TRBD1 might be the D (6 bases). This CDR3 region has 12 residues. Trimming pared 6 bases from V and 4 bases from J, leaving 12 bases between. Germline V gene lookup returns CDR1 SQVTM and CDR2 ANQGSEA. As DNA, the CDR3 is TGCAGCGTCGAAACAGGGATCTATGGCTACACCTTC. Amino acid sequence: CSVETGIYGYTF.

The chain is built from TRBV6-5 and TRBJ2-7; D remains ambiguous. Trimming cost V 5 bases and J 3 bases, with 11 bases left between them. The CDR3 runs 13 residues. Germline CDR1 and CDR2: MNHEY and SVGAGI. The CDR3 DNA reads as TGTGCCAGCAGTCCGACAACCTACTACGAGCAGTACTTC. This translates into CASSPTTYYEQYF.

The DNA of the CDR3 is TGTGCCAGCAGCCCGACTAGCGGGACTTACGAGCAGTACTTC. Residues: CASSPTSGTYEQYF. V usage is TRBV7-7 and J usage is TRBJ2-7; 11 positions match TRBD2. This CDR3 is built from 14 residues. The ends lost 5 bases at V and 4 bases at J; junction bases unmatched: 4. CDR1 is SSHAT and CDR2 is FNYEAQ in the germline V gene (reference sequence).

This sequence joins TRBV25-1 and TRBJ1-2; no reliable D call. Per the germline V gene, CDR1 is MGHDK and CDR2 is SYGVNS. The germline V and J ends were trimmed by 0 bases and 6 bases, with 17 bases remaining between them. The CDR3 contains 16 residues. CDR3 loop: CASSEYEVSNKDGYTF. The CDR3 nucleotides read TGTGCCAGCAGTGAATATGAGGTTTCAAATAAGGATGGCTACACCTTC.

The table lists this clone with a few counts. The V call is TRBV9, the J call TRBJ2-2, with D unresolved. The CDR3 extends over 12 amino acids. The ends were cut back, 5 bases at V and 4 bases at J, with 6 bases in the middle. Germline V lookup: CDR1 SGDLS, CDR2 YYNGEE. CDR3 sequence reads: CASRAGTGELFF. Here the CDR3 DNA reads TGTGCCAGCAGGGCCGGCACCGGGGAGCTGTTTTTT.

J is TRBJ1-4 and V is TRBV11-2, with 9 bases fitting TRBD1. Germline CDR1 SGHAT, CDR2 FQNNGV. With 3 bases clipped from V and 8 bases from J, the junction kept 4 bases outside the gene matches. The CDR3 consists of 14 residues. Written as DNA, the CDR3 is TGTGCCAGCAGCTTGACAGGGGGTTGGGAAAAACTGTTTTTT. Protein sequence: CASSLTGGWEKLFF.

The chain uses TRBV29-1 and TRBJ2-1, with no clear D. The CDR3 contains 13 residues. Trimming took 4 bases from V and 2 from J, leaving 9 bases between them. Germline CDR1 and CDR2: SQVTM and ANQGSEA. CDR3 sequence: CSVGVSPYNEQFF. The CDR3, as DNA: TGCAGCGTTGGCGTTTCCCCCTACAATGAGCAGTTCTTC.

The V gene is TRBV6-4, the J gene TRBJ2-1; 8 bases agree with TRBD2. The CDR3 sequence is 14 residues long. Germline V lookup: CDR1 MRHNA, CDR2 SNTAGT. V shed 6 bases, J shed 10 bases, and the junction held 11 bases outside the gene matches. The CDR3, as DNA: TGTGCCAGCAGCGAGACATGGCAGCGGGGGGAGCAGTTCTTC. Translation gives CASSETWQRGEQFF.

This sequence joins TRBV9 and TRBJ2-2; D not certain. The V end was cut by 2 bases, the J end by 9 bases, with 11 bases between. This CDR3 has 13 residues. Per germline, CDR1 SGDLS and CDR2 YYNGEE. CDR3 sequence (DNA): TGTGCCAGCAGCGTCGATCTGGGAAGGGAGCTGTTTTTT. This translates into CASSVDLGRELFF.

The chain uses TRBV4-3 and TRBJ1-2, with unresolved D. The CDR3 is 16 amino acids. CDR1 and CDR2 (germline): LGHNA, YSLEER. V lost 1 base to trimming and J lost 1 base, with 13 bases between them. The CDR3 DNA is TGCGCCAGCAGCCAAGCTAGCCCAGCTGTTAACTATGGCTACACCTTC. This sequence encodes CASSQASPAVNYGYTF.

J is TRBJ2-7 and V is TRBV5-1, with TRBD1 as a possible D gene (6 bases). This CDR3 comprises 12 residues. Germline V CDR1 and CDR2: SGHRS, YFSETQ. CDR3 nucleotides: TGCGCTACAGGGAACGAGCGAGACGAGCAGTACTTC. Residues: CATGNERDEQYF.

The V and J genes are TRBV9 and TRBJ2-1; the match to TRBD2 covers 9 bases. Trimming at V came to 3 bases and at J to 12 bases, leaving 4 bases not matched to a gene. The CDR3 consists of 12 residues. Germline CDR1 reads SGDLS; CDR2 reads YYNGEE. In nucleotides, the CDR3 is TGTGCCAGCAGCGCGACTAGCGGACCGCAGTTCTTC. Translating it yields CASSATSGPQFF.

V is TRBV15 and J is TRBJ2-6; D not resolved. CDR3 size: 15 residues. Germline values: CDR1 LNHNV, CDR2 YYDKDF (reference sequence). V was pared by 3 bases and J by 2 bases, with 8 bases between. Written as DNA, the CDR3 is TGTGCCACCAGCAGGGTCTCCACTGGGGCCAACGTCCTGACTTTC. Translation: CATSRVSTGANVLTF.

The chain combines TRBV14 with TRBJ2-7, with D perhaps matching TRBD1 (5 bases). This CDR3 has 15 residues. Trimming pared 2 bases from V and 2 bases from J, leaving 13 bases between. Per germline, CDR1 SGHDN and CDR2 FVKESK. CDR3 loop: CASSQTGLSPYEQYF. As DNA, the CDR3 is TGTGCCAGCAGCCAAACAGGCCTATCCCCCTACGAGCAGTACTTC.

The chain uses TRBV10-2 and TRBJ1-2; 8 nucleotides line up with TRBD1. V lost 6 bases and J lost 3; bases outside the gene matches: 15. The CDR3 has 17 amino acids. Germline V gene data show CDR1 as WSHSY and CDR2 as SAAADI. CDR3: CASSRDAQTGVDYGYTF. The CDR3, as DNA: TGCGCCAGCAGCAGAGACGCTCAGACAGGGGTAGACTATGGCTACACCTTC.

V usage is TRBV5-1 and J usage is TRBJ2-1; D call uncertain. The CDR3 consists of 11 residues. Germline V CDR1 and CDR2: SGHRS, YFSETQ. The germline V and J ends were trimmed by 4 bases and 9 bases, with 8 bases remaining between them. The CDR3 reads CASSVGIEQFF. Here the CDR3 DNA reads TGCGCCAGCAGCGTGGGAATTGAGCAGTTCTTC.

Only a few counts were recorded for this clone. As DNA, the CDR3 is TGTGCCAGCAGTTTAACGCCAGGGCGCACAGATACGCAGTATTTT. Translation gives CASSLTPGRTDTQYF. The V gene is TRBV27, the J gene TRBJ2-3; D may be TRBD1 (5 bases). The ends were cut back, 2 bases at V and 1 base at J, with 10 bases in the middle. The CDR3 consists of 15 residues. Germline V gene lookup returns CDR1 MNHEY and CDR2 SMNVEV (reference sequence).

The chain joins TRBV6-5 to TRBJ2-1, with D unclear. Trimming removed 2 bases at V and 2 bases at J, with 13 bases between. Germline V gene sequence: CDR1 MNHEY, CDR2 SVGAGI. The CDR3 extends over 16 amino acids. This CDR3 is CASSYVVAAPYNEQFF. CDR3 bases: TGTGCCAGCAGTTACGTGGTAGCCGCTCCCTACAATGAGCAGTTCTTC.

This sequence joins TRBV6-5 and TRBJ2-7; D not resolved. V was pared by 5 bases and J by 2 bases, with 4 bases between. This CDR3 has 11 residues. Germline CDR1 is MNHEY and CDR2 is SVGAGI. The CDR3 loop reads CASSAPYEQYF. The CDR3 coding sequence is TGTGCCAGCAGTGCTCCCTACGAGCAGTACTTC.

The chain employs TRBV10-3 and TRBJ2-5, with TRBD1 matching 9 bases. CDR3 length: 13 residues. With 5 bases clipped from V and 5 bases from J, the junction kept 3 bases outside the gene matches. CDR1 and CDR2 from the germline V gene are ENHRY and SYGVKD. CDR3 bases: TGTGCCATCAGTAGACAGGGGGGCGAGACCCAGTACTTC. Translation gives CAISRQGGETQYF.